These 25 T cell receptor beta chains came from one sample sequenced in a study of cytomegalovirus exposure and HLA in healthy donors. The PCR had 60 Vbeta and 13 Jbeta primers. The data were produced by immunoSEQ multiplex PCR, yet TCRdb's version contains in-frame clones alone and is incomplete. The sample comprises 110,000 to 150,000 clones, approximately 78% of which are singletons, and 2.5% to 3% rests with the top ten. The sequencing sample was made of PBMCs. The source is a female donor in good health and CMV-seronegative.

This chain uses TRBV5-4 with TRBJ1-1; the D gene is possibly TRBD1 (6 bases). The CDR3 is made up of 14 amino acids. V was clipped by 0 bases and J by 5 bases, with 11 bases between them. The germline V gene has CDR1 SGHNT and CDR2 YYREEE (reference sequence). CDR3 amino acids: CASSLGGRETEAFF. For the CDR3, the DNA is TGTGCCAGCAGCTTGGGGGGGCGCGAGACTGAAGCTTTCTTT. Combining the CDR3 with reference TRBV5-4 and TRBJ1-1 gives the whole variable domain ETGVTQSPTHLIKTRGQQVTLRCSSQSGHNTVSWYQQALGQGPQFIFQYYREEENGRGNFPPRFSGLQFPNYSSELNVNALELDDSALYLCASSLGGRETEAFFGQGTRLTVV.

This chain uses TRBV6-6 with TRBJ1-4; TRBD1 is a possible D gene (5 bases). CDR1 MNHNY and CDR2 SVGAGI come from the germline V gene (reference sequence). The CDR3 is made up of 14 amino acids. The V end was cut by 0 bases, the J end by 5 bases, with 7 bases between. CDR3 residues: CASSYSGGNEKLFF. In DNA form, the CDR3 reads TGTGCCAGCAGTTACTCCGGGGGGAATGAAAAACTGTTTTTT.

This chain links TRBV6-5 with TRBJ2-3, with 10 bases identical to TRBD2. Germline values: CDR1 MNHEY, CDR2 SVGAGI. With 5 bases clipped from V and 4 bases from J, the junction kept 6 bases outside the gene matches. The CDR3 runs to 15 residues. The CDR3 is CASSTSGARSDTQYF. DNA for the CDR3: TGTGCCAGCAGTACTAGCGGGGCTCGGTCAGATACGCAGTATTTT.

This chain joins TRBV6-1 and TRBJ2-7; D may be TRBD1 (7 bases). V was cut by 6 bases and J by 4 bases, with 19 bases left in between. Germline assignment: CDR1 MNHNS and CDR2 SASEGT. This CDR3 spans 15 amino acids. This CDR3 reads CASRPPGQEGYEQYF. CDR3 bases: TGTGCCAGCAGACCTCCCGGACAGGAGGGATACGAGCAGTACTTC.

The chain recombines TRBV28 with TRBJ2-6, with D possibly matching TRBD2 (6 bases). The V end was cut by 0 bases, the J end by 0 bases, with 6 bases between. The CDR3 is 16 residues long. The germline gives CDR1 MDHEN, CDR2 SYDVKM. The CDR3 protein is CASSLWGGSGANVLTF. CDR3 DNA sequence: TGTGCCAGCAGTTTATGGGGGGGCTCTGGGGCCAACGTCCTGACTTTC.

V usage is TRBV19 and J usage is TRBJ1-2; D gene uncertain. V was clipped by 1 base and J by 7 bases, with 10 bases between them. Germline loops: CDR1 LNHDA, CDR2 SQIVND (reference sequence). The CDR3 consists of 13 residues. The CDR3: CASSIGNYGGYTF. In DNA, the CDR3 is TGTGCCAGTAGTATAGGGAACTATGGTGGCTACACCTTC.

The CDR3 sequence: CASSSNRDREDQPQHF. The CDR3 DNA is TGTGCCAGCAGTTCTAACCGGGACAGGGAAGATCAGCCCCAGCATTTT. The rearrangement uses TRBV28 and TRBJ1-5; 9 nucleotides line up with TRBD1. Germline values: CDR1 MDHEN, CDR2 SYDVKM. The CDR3 totals 16 residues. The V and J ends lost 4 bases and 5 bases, in that order; junction bases with no gene match: 9.

The rearrangement links TRBV5-1 to TRBJ1-1, with D uncertain. Trimming took off 0 bases at V and 1 base at J, with 10 bases between the two ends. Germline loops: CDR1 SGHRS, CDR2 YFSETQ. The CDR3 sequence is 15 residues long. The CDR3: CASSLVGTPNTEAFF. In nucleotides, the CDR3 is TGCGCCAGCAGCTTGGTTGGCACCCCGAACACTGAAGCTTTCTTT.

The rearrangement uses TRBV5-1 and TRBJ2-1; 9 bases are a match to TRBD1. Germline assignment: CDR1 SGHRS and CDR2 YFSETQ. CDR3 size: 16 residues. Unmatched junction bases numbered 10, after V lost 2 bases and J lost 7 bases. Here the CDR3 reads CASSFPTGGIGNEQFF. CDR3 nucleotides: TGCGCCAGCAGCTTCCCGACAGGGGGGATTGGGAATGAGCAGTTCTTC.

J is TRBJ2-6 and V is TRBV6-6, with D perhaps matching TRBD1 (5 bases). This CDR3 is 16 amino acids long. V shed 2 bases and J shed 2 bases, with 10 bases lying between them. Germline CDR1 reads MNHNY; CDR2 reads SVGAGI (reference sequence). The CDR3 here is CASSYGAVAGANVLTF. CDR3 sequence (DNA): TGTGCCAGCAGTTACGGGGCAGTTGCTGGGGCCAACGTCCTGACTTTC.

V and J are TRBV2 and TRBJ1-6, with D perhaps matching TRBD1 (6 bases). V lost 2 bases, J lost 5 bases, and 10 bases lay in between. The CDR3 sequence is 15 residues long. The germline V gene has CDR1 SNHLY and CDR2 FYNNEI. The CDR3 loop reads CASSERGTNNSPLHF. The CDR3 bases are TGTGCCAGCAGTGAAAGGGGGACCAATAATTCACCCCTCCACTTT. The complete variable domain, with remaining parts taken from reference TRBV2 and TRBJ1-6, reads EPEVTQTPSHQVTQMGQEVILRCVPISNHLYFYWYRQILGQKVEFLVSFYNNEISEKSEIFDDQFSVERPDGSNFTLKIRSTKLEDSAMYFCASSERGTNNSPLHFGNGTRLTVT.

In this sample, this clone turned up once. The rearrangement links TRBV6-1 to TRBJ1-1; TRBD1 aligns across 7 bases. The germline V gene encodes CDR1 MNHNS and CDR2 SASEGT. The V and J ends lost 6 bases and 3 bases, in that order; junction bases with no gene match: 7. The CDR3 sequence is 14 residues long. The CDR3 DNA reads TGTGCCAGCAGGCTGACAGGGTCGTACACTGAAGCTTTCTTT. It encodes CASRLTGSYTEAFF.

The V and J genes are TRBV7-9 and TRBJ2-7; 8 bases are a match to TRBD2. The CDR3 has 17 residues. With 1 base clipped from V and 2 bases from J, the junction kept 10 bases outside the gene matches. CDR1 is SEHNR and CDR2 is FQNEAQ in the germline V gene (reference sequence). The CDR3 is CASSLGSSGLTTYEQYF. The CDR3 DNA sequence: TGTGCCAGCAGCTTAGGGTCTAGCGGGCTGACAACCTACGAGCAGTACTTC.

The V gene is TRBV7-2, the J gene TRBJ1-1; D gene uncertain. The CDR3 has 15 amino acids. Germline CDR1 reads SGHTA; CDR2 reads FQGNSA. With 2 bases removed from V and 3 bases from J, the gap between germline ends came to 13 bases. The chain's CDR3 is CASSLYWEADTEAFF. The CDR3 bases are TGTGCCAGCAGCTTATATTGGGAGGCGGACACTGAAGCTTTCTTT.

The V call is TRBV28, the J call TRBJ2-7; D perhaps matches TRBD1 (5 bases). CDR3 length equals 15 residues. V gave up 5 bases and J gave up 5 bases, with 19 bases separating them. CDR1 and CDR2 (germline): MDHEN, SYDVKM. CDR3 sequence reads: CASSTPTLRAHEQYF. CDR3 DNA: TGTGCCAGCAGTACCCCCACCCTCAGGGCCCACGAGCAGTACTTC.

The chain recombines TRBV5-1 with TRBJ1-1; TRBD1 might be the D (6 bases). Germline V lookup: CDR1 SGHRS, CDR2 YFSETQ. The CDR3 length is 15 residues. The V gene lost 4 bases and the J gene lost 6 bases, with 19 bases spanning the gap. CDR3 DNA sequence: TGCGCCAGCAGCATGAAGGGGGGGACGGGCGCTGAAGCTTTCTTT. It yields the protein CASSMKGGTGAEAFF.

This clone was found once. This chain connects TRBV9 to TRBJ2-1; 12 bases line up with TRBD1. The V segment lost 10 bases and the J segment 7 bases; nucleotides outside the gene matches: 15. The CDR3 has 16 residues. Germline V gene data show CDR1 as SGDLS and CDR2 as YYNGEE. The CDR3 protein is CALGTGGLAGLNEQFF. In DNA form, the CDR3 reads TGTGCCCTGGGGACAGGGGGCCTCGCGGGATTGAATGAGCAGTTCTTC.

This sequence joins TRBV2 and TRBJ1-5, with D unresolved. Trimming took off 8 bases at V and 7 bases at J, with 15 bases between the two ends. The CDR3 covers 13 residues. The V gene's germline CDR1 is SNHLY and CDR2 FYNNEI. The CDR3 region is CASAQARIQPQHF. CDR3 DNA sequence: TGTGCCAGCGCCCAAGCCCGCATACAGCCCCAGCATTTT.

This chain links TRBV27 with TRBJ1-2, with a weak D call TRBD1 (5 bases). V was pared by 4 bases and J by 1 base, with 7 bases between. This CDR3 region has 13 residues. CDR1 is MNHEY and CDR2 is SMNVEV in the germline V gene (reference sequence). The DNA for the CDR3 is TGTGCCAGCAGTTCGGGGGGTAACTATGGCTACACCTTC. Residues: CASSSGGNYGYTF.

Worth noting for this clone: The junction departs from the called germline gene at one end, perhaps through a read error. The chain links TRBV5-8 to TRBJ2-1, with TRBD2 identical over 14 bases. Germline V gives CDR1 SGHTS, CDR2 YDEGEE. The CDR3 has 15 residues. CDR3 sequence (DNA): TGTGCCAGCAGCGACCAGGGACTAGCGGGAGCCACTAGAATCTTC. It translates to CASSDQGLAGATRIF.

About this clone: At one of its ends the junction is not consistent with the germline gene, which may arise from a read error. The V call is TRBV30, the J call TRBJ1-2; 11 bases fit TRBD1. The CDR3 has 13 residues. CDR1 GTSNPN and CDR2 SVGIG come from the germline V gene (reference sequence). CDR3 loop: CAWRRTGGDGYPF. The CDR3 region has the DNA TGTGCCTGGAGGAGGACAGGGGGCGATGGCTACCCCTTC.

The chain has TRBV2 and TRBJ2-3; D uncertain. CDR1 is SNHLY and CDR2 is FYNNEI in the germline V gene. The V and J ends lost 2 bases and 0 bases respectively, with 12 bases between them. The CDR3 consists of 16 residues. The CDR3 DNA reads as TGTGCCAGCAGTGAACTCACCATGACTAGCACAGATACGCAGTATTTT. It is translated as CASSELTMTSTDTQYF.

The rearrangement uses TRBV29-1 and TRBJ1-4, with D perhaps TRBD1 (5 bases). The V gene lost 4 bases and the J gene lost 12 bases, with 15 bases spanning the gap. CDR3 length: 12 residues. Germline CDR1 is SQVTM and CDR2 is ANQGSEA. CDR3 coding DNA: TGCAGCGTTGTGGGGCCTAGGTTGGAACTGTTTTTT. As protein: CSVVGPRLELFF.

The J gene is TRBJ2-3, the V gene TRBV7-2; D is perhaps TRBD2 (6 bases). From germline, CDR1 is SGHTA and CDR2 FQGNSA. The CDR3 runs to 16 residues. V lost 3 bases and J 2 bases, leaving 15 bases between the germline ends. CDR3 protein: CASSFQTSLSTDTQYF. For the CDR3, the DNA is TGTGCCAGCAGCTTCCAGACTAGTTTATCCACAGATACGCAGTATTTT.

There are a few counts of this clone. The CDR3 loop is CASSQGGDRPTYEQYF. The DNA for the CDR3 is TGCGCCAGCAGCCAAGGGGGGGACAGGCCGACGTACGAGCAGTACTTC. The V call is TRBV4-1, the J call TRBJ2-7, with 8 bases that match TRBD1. There are 16 residues in the CDR3. With 1 base clipped from V and 4 bases from J, the junction kept 9 bases outside the gene matches. CDR1 MGHRA and CDR2 YSYEKL come from the germline V gene.